The clone carrying this T cell receptor beta chain was observed a handful of times. V lost 5 bases and J lost 7; bases outside the gene matches: 10. There are 15 residues in the CDR3. Time point meaning: persistent/refractory GD, antithyroid drugs over 5 years with positive TRAb. Generation of the TCR library employed RNA extracted from PBMCs. The data derive from a study of regulatory T cells in long-lasting Graves disease. Researchers made TCR beta libraries by using iRepertoire HTBI primers and running Arm-PCR on CDR3 regions. In TCRdb, the multiplex PCR reads were re-called with MiXCR into one record per CDR3 protein. The sample contains over 650,000 distinct CDR3 sequences, approximately 31% of which appear only once.

Sample: peripheral blood mononuclear cells (PBMCs), taken when the disease was refractory, from a patient treated with antithyroid drugs. This receptor was obtained from a female donor with Graves disease. J is TRBJ1-2 and V is TRBV12-3 or TRBV12-4; 10 nucleotides line up with TRBD1. The CDR3 region has the DNA TGTGCCAGCAGTGATTGGACAGGGGGTGCGAGTGGCTACACCTTC. Protein: CASSDWTGGASGYTF.